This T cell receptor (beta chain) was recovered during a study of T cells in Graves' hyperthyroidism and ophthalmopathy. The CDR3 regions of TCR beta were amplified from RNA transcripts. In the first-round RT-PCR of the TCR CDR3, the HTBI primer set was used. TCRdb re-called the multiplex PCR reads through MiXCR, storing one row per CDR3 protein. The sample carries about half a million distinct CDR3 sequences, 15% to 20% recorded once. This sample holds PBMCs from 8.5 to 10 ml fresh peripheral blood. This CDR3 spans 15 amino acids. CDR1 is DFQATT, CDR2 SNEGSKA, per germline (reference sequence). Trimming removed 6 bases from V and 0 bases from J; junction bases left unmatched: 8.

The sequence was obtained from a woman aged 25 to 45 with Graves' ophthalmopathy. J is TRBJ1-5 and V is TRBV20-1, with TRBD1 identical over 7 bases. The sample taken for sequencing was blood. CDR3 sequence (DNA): TGCAGTGCCGAGACAGGGTCGTATAGCAATCAGCCCCAGCATTTT. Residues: CSAETGSYSNQPQHF.